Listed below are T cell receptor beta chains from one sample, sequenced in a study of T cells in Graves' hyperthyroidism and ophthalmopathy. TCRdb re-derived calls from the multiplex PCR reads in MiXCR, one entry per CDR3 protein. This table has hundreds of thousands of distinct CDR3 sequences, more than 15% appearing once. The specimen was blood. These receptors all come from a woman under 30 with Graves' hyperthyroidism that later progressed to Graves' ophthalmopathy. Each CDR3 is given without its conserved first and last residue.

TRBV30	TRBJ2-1	AWSVRGTGPYNEQF
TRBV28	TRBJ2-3	ASHNSDTDTQY
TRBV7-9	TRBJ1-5	ASSLTANQPQH
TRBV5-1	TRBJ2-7	ASSLGAGSAYEQY
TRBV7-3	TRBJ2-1	ASRTSAGGIAGEQF
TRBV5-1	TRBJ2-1	ASSFPSGSFNEQF
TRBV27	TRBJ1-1	ASSQDRGAEAF
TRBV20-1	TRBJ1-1	SARGTPNTEAF
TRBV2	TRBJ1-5	ASSASGRTQPRH
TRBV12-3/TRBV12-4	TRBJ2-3	ASSFSGGLTDTQY
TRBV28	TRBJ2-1	ASSFTAPYNEQF
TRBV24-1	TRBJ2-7	ATRSPDSGKGISYEQY
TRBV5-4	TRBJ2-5	ASSLSRIDEGETQY
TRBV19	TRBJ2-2	ASTQGGQGIHGELF
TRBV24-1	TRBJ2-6	ATSDFSGANVLT
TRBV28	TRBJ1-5	ASSFVGQGASQPQH
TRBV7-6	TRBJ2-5	ASSLGLGQGASETQY
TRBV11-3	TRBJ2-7	ASSLEHGSVQY
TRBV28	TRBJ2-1	ASMSGRFGEQF
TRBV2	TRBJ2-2	ASRPMGGGELV
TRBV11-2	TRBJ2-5	ASSSGTSGVLY
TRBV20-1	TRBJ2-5	SAKDRVGIETQY
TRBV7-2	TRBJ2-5	ASSLGLHWGETQY
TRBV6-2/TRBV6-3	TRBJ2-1	ASSYSILAGTPYNEQF
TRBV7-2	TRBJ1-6	ASSITGQASYNSPLH
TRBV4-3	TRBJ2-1	ASSQVGGDYNEQL
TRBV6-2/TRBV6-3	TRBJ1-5	ASSYSGYNQPQH
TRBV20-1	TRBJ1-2	SAGTDYGYT
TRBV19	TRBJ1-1	ASSIGTGSLEAF
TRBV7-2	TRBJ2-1	ASNPGGTSVYNEQF
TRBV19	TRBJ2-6	ASMKAAGANVLT
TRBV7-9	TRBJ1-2	ASSLERGHYGYT
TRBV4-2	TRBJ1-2	ASSQVGQGGNYGYT
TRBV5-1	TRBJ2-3	ASSHTWDSGSRTDTQY
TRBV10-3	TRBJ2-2	AISEQLGSAGELF
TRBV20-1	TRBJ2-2	SATSGPNTGELF
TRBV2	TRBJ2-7	ASSEAAFEQY
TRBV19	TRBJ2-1	ASSRLAGAHNEQF
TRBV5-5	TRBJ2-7	ASSLAVRERY
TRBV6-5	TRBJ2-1	ASSYGVGGRNEQF
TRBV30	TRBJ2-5	AWSEGFSETQY
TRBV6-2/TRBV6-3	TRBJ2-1	ASTLGHHNEQF
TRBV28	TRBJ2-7	ASSFRRDTYEQY
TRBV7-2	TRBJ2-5	ASSLVEMGLEAQY
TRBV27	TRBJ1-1	ASSLSAGGGSEAF
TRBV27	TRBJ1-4	ASSFGQVNEKLF